One and the same sample provided the 23 T cell receptor beta chains below, sequenced in a study of blood T cell repertoires in COVID-19. Generated by immunoSEQ multiplex PCR, the TCRdb table keeps only in-frame clones and is missing some. This sample has some 83,000 clones, with 86% found just once. Specimen: peripheral blood. Receptors originate from an elderly man in a cohort sampled during active COVID-19.

The chain uses TRBV23-1 and TRBJ2-2, with 8 bases matching TRBD1. TRBV23-1 is an ORF, with its function uncertain. This CDR3 comprises 15 residues. The J segment lost 0 bases and the V segment lost 7 bases, leaving 4 bases of the junction unmatched. The CDR3 coding sequence is TGCGCCAGCATCTTACAGGGGGCGAACACCGGGGAGCTGTTTTTT. Protein: CASILQGANTGELFF.

The chain is built from TRBV7-2 and TRBJ2-7, with 7 bases that match TRBD1. The CDR3 runs to 15 residues. The V gene end was trimmed by 5 bases and the J gene end by 0 bases; junction bases not matched to a gene: 7. The germline V gene encodes CDR1 SGHTA and CDR2 FQGNSA. Here the CDR3 DNA reads TGTGCCAGCAGCCCTGACAGGGACCCCTCCTACGAGCAGTACGTC. It encodes CASSPDRDPSYEQYV.

The V call is TRBV2, the J call TRBJ2-7; 10 bases fit TRBD1. This CDR3 contains 16 residues. CDR1 is SNHLY and CDR2 is FYNNEI in the germline V gene. Trimming removed 7 bases from V and 6 bases from J; junction bases left unmatched: 15. CDR3 loop: CASNSRRTGGLGEQYV. The CDR3 DNA sequence: TGTGCCAGCAATTCGCGACGGACAGGGGGTCTCGGCGAGCAGTACGTC.

This chain connects TRBV24-1 to TRBJ2-5; TRBD1 matches at 12 bases. CDR1 KGHDR and CDR2 SFDVKD come from the germline V gene. CDR3 length: 14 amino acids. V was pared by 7 bases and J by 5 bases, with 4 bases of the junction left unmatched. Here the CDR3 DNA reads TGTGCCACCAGCGGGACAGGGGGCGATGAGACCCAGTACTTC. Its protein product is CATSGTGGDETQYF.

The CDR3 protein is CASSLEGQGYTDTQYF. The CDR3 nucleotides are TGCGCCAGCAGCCTTGAGGGACAGGGGTACACAGATACGCAGTATTTT. J is TRBJ2-3 and V is TRBV5-1; the match to TRBD1 covers 10 bases. V was clipped by 4 bases and J by 2 bases; unmatched bases: 7. CDR1 is SGHRS and CDR2 is YFSETQ in the germline V gene. This CDR3 spans 16 amino acids. Variable domain in full (rest from reference TRBV5-1 and TRBJ2-3): KAGVTQTPRYLIKTRGQQVTLSCSPISGHRSVSWYQQTPGQGLQFLFEYFSETQRNKGNFPGRFSGRQFSNSRSEMNVSTLELGDSALYLCASSLEGQGYTDTQYFGPGTRLTVL.

The chain uses TRBV9 and TRBJ1-2; TRBD1 matches 9 bases. V lost 0 bases, J lost 4 bases, and 10 bases stayed unmatched. Germline V gives CDR1 SGDLS, CDR2 YYNGEE. CDR3 length: 17 residues. The CDR3 is CASSVVRQGVVAYGYTF. DNA of the CDR3: TGTGCCAGCAGCGTAGTTAGACAGGGGGTCGTCGCCTATGGCTACACCTTC.

The chain is built from TRBV6-1 and TRBJ1-2; D possibly corresponds to TRBD1 (6 bases). Between the trimmed V and J ends, which lost 1 base and 5 bases, there was a span of 17 bases. Germline V gives CDR1 MNHNS, CDR2 SASEGT. There are 16 residues in the CDR3. The CDR3 DNA reads as TGTGCCAGCAGTGAAGGGTACCAGGGGTCTGATTATGGCTACACCTTC. As protein: CASSEGYQGSDYGYTF.

A few counts support this clone. This chain links TRBV5-6 with TRBJ1-2; D not certain. The CDR3 runs to 17 residues. V shed 0 bases and J shed 4 bases, with 19 bases lying between them. The V gene's germline CDR1 is SGHDT and CDR2 YYEEEE. Here the CDR3 reads CASSLEFGMGTSYGYTF. CDR3 in DNA: TGTGCCAGCAGCTTGGAGTTCGGGATGGGCACCTCCTATGGCTACACCTTC.

V usage is TRBV28 and J usage is TRBJ1-6, with D unclear. V was clipped by 4 bases and J by 8 bases, with 3 bases between them. The CDR3 is 11 amino acids. CDR1 and CDR2 from the germline V gene are MDHEN and SYDVKM. This CDR3 is CASSSDSPLHF. The CDR3 DNA follows: TGTGCCAGCAGTTCCGATTCACCCCTCCACTTT.

The chain joins TRBV27 to TRBJ1-1; D is undetermined. Germline CDR1 and CDR2: MNHEY and SMNVEV (reference sequence). This CDR3 comprises 14 residues. The V end was cut by 0 bases, the J end by 8 bases, with 13 bases between. CDR3 bases: TGTGCCAGCAGTTTATCGCCGAGGCCCGCAGAAGCTTTCTTT. It yields the protein CASSLSPRPAEAFF.

The V call is TRBV5-1, the J call TRBJ1-2; TRBD1 aligns across 9 bases. The trim removed 4 bases at V and 7 bases at J, leaving 8 bases unmatched. The CDR3 extends over 14 amino acids. Looked up from germline, CDR1 is SGHRS and CDR2 is YFSETQ. The CDR3 loop reads CASSLTGGQGGYTF. The CDR3 DNA reads TGCGCCAGCAGCCTGACAGGGGGGCAAGGTGGCTACACCTTC.

The rearrangement uses TRBV19 and TRBJ2-3; tentatively, D is TRBD2 (5 bases). V lost 6 bases, J lost 5 bases, and 12 bases lay in between. This CDR3 spans 13 amino acids. Germline V lookup: CDR1 LNHDA, CDR2 SQIVND (reference sequence). The CDR3 sequence: CASSPTGGDTQYF. The CDR3 DNA follows: TGTGCCAGTAGCCCCACCGGAGGAGATACGCAGTATTTT.

The J gene is TRBJ2-3, the V gene TRBV19; 12 bases are a match to TRBD2. The CDR3 runs 15 residues. Germline CDR1 and CDR2: LNHDA and SQIVND (reference sequence). V dropped 7 bases and J dropped 6; count of bases not matched to a gene: 8. The CDR3 sequence: CASTQTSGGPDTQYF. The CDR3 DNA sequence: TGTGCCAGTACTCAGACTAGCGGGGGTCCGGATACGCAGTATTTT.

The chain couples TRBV9 to TRBJ1-4; D remains unclear. This CDR3 is 15 amino acids long. V was clipped by 2 bases and J by 4 bases, with 12 bases between them. Germline V gives CDR1 SGDLS, CDR2 YYNGEE. CDR3 amino acids: CASSVASGVNEKLFF. The CDR3 DNA sequence: TGTGCCAGCAGCGTGGCCTCGGGAGTTAATGAAAAACTGTTTTTT.

The CDR3 DNA reads as TGTGCCAGCAGCTGGGACAGACCCTACGAGCAGTACTTC. Translating it yields CASSWDRPYEQYF. This chain connects TRBV7-6 to TRBJ2-7; 7 nucleotides align to TRBD1. The CDR3 length is 13 residues. Germline trimming cut 4 bases from V and 2 bases from J; bases unmatched to any gene: 2. Germline CDR1 SGHVS, CDR2 FNYEAQ.

A few counts support this clone. The chain combines TRBV19 with TRBJ2-3; D call uncertain. V lost 3 bases, J lost 3 bases, and 10 bases lay in between. Looked up from germline, CDR1 is LNHDA and CDR2 is SQIVND (reference sequence). This CDR3 comprises 14 residues. This CDR3 reads CASSIEYPTDTQYF. The CDR3 DNA reads TGTGCCAGTAGTATCGAGTATCCGACAGATACGCAGTATTTT.

The chain is built from TRBV5-6 and TRBJ2-1, with 7 nucleotides matching TRBD1. The J segment lost 2 bases and the V segment lost 4 bases, leaving 6 bases of the junction unmatched. This CDR3 contains 15 residues. Germline V lookup: CDR1 SGHDT, CDR2 YYEEEE. DNA of the CDR3: TGTGCCAGCAGCCTGGCAGGGGGAGCCTACAATGAGCAGTTCTTC. Amino acid sequence: CASSLAGGAYNEQFF.

The chain links TRBV2 to TRBJ2-1, with 8 bases lining up with TRBD2. Germline V gene lookup returns CDR1 SNHLY and CDR2 FYNNEI. V lost 2 bases to trimming and J lost 4 bases; unmatched junction nucleotides: 7. This CDR3 is built from 16 residues. This CDR3 reads CASSESGGGLYNEQFF. For the CDR3, the DNA is TGTGCCAGCAGTGAATCCGGCGGGGGGCTTTACAATGAGCAGTTCTTC.

The chain carries TRBV2 and TRBJ1-1, with 9 bases identical to TRBD1. Germline V gene sequence: CDR1 SNHLY, CDR2 FYNNEI. CDR3 length equals 13 residues. V gave up 10 bases and J gave up 1 base; unmatched junction bases: 4. This CDR3 is CATGQGSNTEAFF. The CDR3 region has the DNA TGTGCCACCGGACAGGGGTCGAACACTGAAGCTTTCTTT.

The rearrangement joins TRBV18 to TRBJ1-5, with D unclear. CDR3 length: 15 amino acids. V gave up 0 bases and J gave up 3 bases, with 9 bases separating them. Germline values: CDR1 KGHSH, CDR2 LQKENI. Written as DNA, the CDR3 is TGTGCCAGCTCACCACCGAACACCGACAATCAGCCCCAGCATTTT. This encodes CASSPPNTDNQPQHF. Full variable domain (rest looked up from reference TRBV18 and TRBJ1-5): NAGVMQNPRHLVRRRGQEARLRCSPMKGHSHVYWYRQLPEEGLKFMVYLQKENIIDESGMPKERFSAEFPKEGPSILRIQQVVRGDSAAYFCASSPPNTDNQPQHFGDGTRLSIL.

Only one count was recorded for this clone. CDR3 amino acids: CASSVTSGEYNEQFF. DNA of the CDR3: TGTGCCAGCAGCGTGACTAGCGGGGAGTACAATGAGCAGTTCTTC. This chain connects TRBV9 to TRBJ2-1; TRBD2 aligns across 11 bases. CDR3 size: 15 residues. CDR1 is SGDLS, CDR2 YYNGEE, per germline. V lost 2 bases to trimming and J lost 4 bases; unmatched junction nucleotides: 2.

This rearrangement joins TRBV7-2 to TRBJ2-3, with TRBD2 matching over 13 bases. Germline V gives CDR1 SGHTA, CDR2 FQGNSA. The J segment lost 2 bases and the V segment lost 5 bases, leaving 7 bases of the junction unmatched. CDR3 size: 17 residues. The CDR3 DNA is TGTGCCAGCAGCCTGACTAGCGGGGGGACTCACACAGATACGCAGTATTTT. This sequence encodes CASSLTSGGTHTDTQYF.

V usage is TRBV9 and J usage is TRBJ1-2, with D unclear. Trimming took off 0 bases at V and 5 bases at J, with 5 bases between the two ends. The CDR3 consists of 12 residues. Germline V gene sequence: CDR1 SGDLS, CDR2 YYNGEE. The CDR3 loop is CASSVAGYGYTF. The CDR3 region has the DNA TGTGCCAGCAGCGTAGCGGGGTATGGCTACACCTTC.